This T cell receptor beta chain was identified during a study of regulatory T cells in long-lasting Graves disease. CDR1 and CDR2 (germline): DFQATT, SNEGSKA (reference sequence). Trimming took off 5 bases at V and 5 bases at J, with 18 bases between the two ends. CDR3 length equals 15 residues. HTBI primers from iRepertoire and Arm-PCR of CDR3 regions yielded the TCR beta libraries. TCRdb reprocessed the multiplex PCR reads with MiXCR, giving one entry per CDR3 protein. The data contain fewer than 650,000 distinct CDR3 sequences, 15% to 20% of them seen just once; the ten biggest clones take up approximately 20%. As for time point: newly diagnosed GD, antithyroid drugs for less than 3 months. Researchers made the TCR library from RNA that was extracted from PBMCs. Criteria from the American Thyroid Association guidelines were applied to diagnose Graves' disease. A peripheral blood sample, roughly 8.7 milliliters in volume, was drawn into EDTA tubes.

This clonotype was counted between two and nine times. These same data were also listed under a study on T cells in Graves' hyperthyroidism and ophthalmopathy.

The J gene is TRBJ2-2, the V gene TRBV20-1; D perhaps matches TRBD1 (5 bases). The source material was peripheral blood mononuclear cells (PBMCs), sampled at new diagnosis, from a patient treated with antithyroid drugs. This clonotype originated in a woman aged 25 to 39 with Graves disease. Here the CDR3 DNA reads TGCAGTGCTCCGAAGGGGTTCCTTGGAACCGGGGAGCTGTTTTTT. Amino acids: CSAPKGFLGTGELFF.